This T cell receptor (beta chain) appears in the sequencing data of a study of CD8 T cells in ankylosing spondylitis. Study outcomes and limitations: What appeared characteristic of ankylosing spondylitis blood was a TCR beta motif of under 10 highly homologous variants.

TCRdb re-called the 5' RACE reads through MiXCR, storing one row per CDR3 protein. The table shows about 360,000 distinct CDR3 sequences, with roughly 14% occurring only once. This CDR3 is 13 amino acids long. Germline assignment: CDR1 LNHDA and CDR2 SQIVND (reference sequence). Trimming removed 1 base at V and 9 bases at J, with 10 bases between. On this clonotype: The antigen is not known.

V usage is TRBV19 and J usage is TRBJ2-1; D uncertain. The specimen sequenced was blood, either unsorted or a sorted T cell fraction (not recorded which). The TCR sequence derives from a male donor with ankylosing spondylitis or in good health (not recorded which). CDR3 residues: CASSIGPGPEQFF. CDR3 nucleotide sequence: TGTGCCAGTAGTATAGGTCCCGGACCTGAGCAGTTCTTC.